Listed here are 32 T cell receptor beta chains from one sample, sequenced in a study of blood T cell repertoires in COVID-19. The repertoire was sequenced with immunoSEQ multiplex PCR; TCRdb's copy has only in-frame clones and lacks some. The table lists 180,000 or so clones, roughly 76% of them singletons. Sequenced: peripheral blood. The receptors stem from a middle-aged woman with COVID-19, enrolled during active disease.

This chain uses TRBV9 with TRBJ2-3; 8 positions match TRBD2. Losses at the gene ends were 5 bases for V and 4 bases for J; bases not matched to a gene: 12. The CDR3 consists of 16 residues. Germline V gives CDR1 SGDLS, CDR2 YYNGEE. CDR3 protein: CASSDQTGLVADTQYF. CDR3 DNA sequence: TGTGCCAGCAGTGATCAAACGGGACTAGTGGCAGATACGCAGTATTTT.

V and J are TRBV3-1 (or the pseudogene TRBV3-2) and TRBJ2-3; D uncertain. The CDR3 spans 14 residues. Germline lookup yields CDR1 LGHDT and CDR2 YNNKEL (reference sequence). Trimming took 0 bases from V and 0 from J, leaving 4 bases between them. In DNA, the CDR3 is TGTGCCAGCAGCCAAGATATAAGCACAGATACGCAGTATTTT. Amino acid sequence: CASSQDISTDTQYF.

This clone appeared once. V usage is TRBV6-5 and J usage is TRBJ2-7; no reliable D call. Per germline, CDR1 MNHEY and CDR2 SVGAGI. V dropped 4 bases and J dropped 2 bases, with 9 bases sitting between them. CDR3 length: 13 residues. CDR3 coding DNA: TGTGCCAGCAGTTCCCCTAACGCCTACGAGCAGTACTTC. Amino acid sequence: CASSSPNAYEQYF.

This chain uses TRBV3-1 (or the pseudogene TRBV3-2) with TRBJ2-5, with D possibly TRBD1 on 5 matching bases. With 1 base removed from V and 5 bases from J, the gap between germline ends came to 11 bases. The germline CDR1 and CDR2 sequences are LGHDT and YNNKEL (reference sequence). The CDR3 runs 14 residues. The CDR3 loop is CASSQVLGAETQYF. CDR3 coding DNA: TGTGCCAGCAGCCAAGTGCTTGGGGCGGAGACCCAGTACTTC.

The chain is built from TRBV6-5 and TRBJ2-2, with no clear D. Germline values: CDR1 MNHEY, CDR2 SVGAGI. The ends were cut back, 0 bases at V and 7 bases at J, with 6 bases in the middle. CDR3 length equals 13 residues. For the CDR3, the DNA is TGTGCCAGCAGTTACTCGAACTACGGGGAGCTGTTTTTT. It is translated as CASSYSNYGELFF.

This chain joins TRBV18 and TRBJ2-1, with TRBD2 matching over 7 bases. V shed 3 bases and J 3 bases; nucleotides not matched to a gene: 5. Germline CDR1 and CDR2: KGHSH and LQKENI. This CDR3 contains 15 residues. The CDR3 region is CASSPPSGVYNEQFF. CDR3 bases: TGTGCCAGCTCACCCCCTAGCGGAGTCTACAATGAGCAGTTCTTC.

The chain has TRBV10-2 and TRBJ2-7; 10 nucleotides line up with TRBD2. The germline V gene encodes CDR1 WSHSY and CDR2 SAAADI. Trimming at V came to 8 bases and at J to 0 bases, leaving 7 bases not matched to a gene. The CDR3 length is 15 residues. The CDR3: CASGPLAGVSYEQYV. The CDR3 bases are TGCGCCAGCGGACCTCTAGCGGGGGTCTCCTACGAGCAGTACGTC.

In nucleotides, the CDR3 is TGTGCCAGCAGTCGGGACAGGGCGGGCGAGCAGTACGTC. Its protein is CASSRDRAGEQYV. The V gene is TRBV2, the J gene TRBJ2-7; TRBD1 matches 9 bases. The V and J ends lost 5 bases and 6 bases, in that order; junction bases with no gene match: 5. Looked up from germline, CDR1 is SNHLY and CDR2 is FYNNEI. The CDR3 spans 13 residues.

V is TRBV19 and J is TRBJ2-2; TRBD1 matches 7 bases. The germline CDR1 and CDR2 sequences are LNHDA and SQIVND (reference sequence). The CDR3 contains 15 residues. J was trimmed by 2 bases and V by 6 bases; bases with no gene match: 6. The CDR3 DNA reads as TGTGCCAGTAGCTATGGGACAGCAAACACCGGGGAGCTGTTTTTT. Translation: CASSYGTANTGELFF.

This rearrangement joins TRBV27 to TRBJ1-2, with 10 bases fitting TRBD1. Per the germline V gene, CDR1 is MNHEY and CDR2 is SMNVEV (reference sequence). The CDR3 length is 17 residues. With V trimmed by 8 bases and J by 6 bases, 18 bases remained unmatched. The DNA for the CDR3 is TGTGCCAGCTCCGTTTTGGGACAGGGGACCCGGGTGGATGGCTACACCTTC. It codes for CASSVLGQGTRVDGYTF.

The chain links TRBV7-8 to TRBJ1-5; possibly TRBD1 for D (5 bases). Germline V lookup: CDR1 SGHVS, CDR2 FQNEAQ. The ends were cut back, 4 bases at V and 3 bases at J, with 13 bases in the middle. CDR3 length equals 15 residues. In DNA form, the CDR3 reads TGTGCCAGCAGCTACCCCGGGGGGGTCAATCAGCCCCAGCATTTT. Residues: CASSYPGGVNQPQHF.

The chain links TRBV3-1 (or the pseudogene TRBV3-2) to TRBJ2-7; possible D gene TRBD2, 6 bases. CDR3 length: 14 amino acids. The V gene's germline CDR1 is LGHDT and CDR2 YNNKEL (reference sequence). V was cut by 4 bases and J by 0 bases, with 10 bases left in between. For the CDR3, the DNA is TGTGCCAGCAGCCCTAGCGTCAGCTCCTACGAGCAGTACTTC. As protein: CASSPSVSSYEQYF.

This clone was seen only a few times. The rearrangement links TRBV4-2 to TRBJ2-2, with D uncertain. Trimming stripped 0 bases from V and 1 base from J, with 6 bases between. CDR1 and CDR2 (germline): LGHNA, YNFKEQ. The CDR3 totals 15 residues. The CDR3 sequence is CASSQENGNTGELFF. DNA for the CDR3: TGTGCCAGCAGCCAAGAGAACGGGAACACCGGGGAGCTGTTTTTT.

The J gene is TRBJ2-7, the V gene TRBV7-8; TRBD2 might be the D (5 bases). The V and J ends lost 0 bases and 4 bases respectively, with 7 bases between them. CDR3 length: 13 residues. Germline CDR1 and CDR2: SGHVS and FQNEAQ. CDR3 coding DNA: TGTGCCAGCAGCTTAGCGACGGGATACGAGCAGTACGTC. This codes for CASSLATGYEQYV.

The CDR3 loop is CASSQELGLATDTQYF. CDR3 bases: TGTGCCAGCAGCCAAGAACTGGGACTAGCTACAGATACGCAGTATTTT. The chain combines TRBV14 with TRBJ2-3, with 9 nucleotides matching TRBD2. Trimming removed 0 bases from V and 3 bases from J; junction bases left unmatched: 4. The CDR3 loop spans 16 amino acids. Germline lookup yields CDR1 SGHDN and CDR2 FVKESK.

The J gene is TRBJ2-7, the V gene TRBV7-2, with 8 bases fitting TRBD1. This CDR3 has 16 amino acids. Germline V gene lookup returns CDR1 SGHTA and CDR2 FQGNSA. The V and J ends lost 4 bases and 7 bases, in that order; junction bases with no gene match: 15. CDR3 bases: TGTGCCAGCAGCTGGCTCGGGACAGGCGACGCCTGGGAGCAGTACTTC. Translating gives CASSWLGTGDAWEQYF. Complete variable domain (other parts from reference TRBV7-2 and TRBJ2-7): GAGVSQSPSNKVTEKGKDVELRCDPISGHTALYWYRQSLGQGLEFLIYFQGNSAPDKSGLPSDRFSAERTGGSVSTLTIQRTQQEDSAVYLCASSWLGTGDAWEQYFGPGTRLTVT.

The J gene is TRBJ1-4, the V gene TRBV5-1; tentative D call: TRBD1 (6 bases). The CDR3 has 14 amino acids. V shed 4 bases and J shed 10 bases, with 17 bases lying between them. CDR1 is SGHRS and CDR2 is YFSETQ in the germline V gene. In DNA form, the CDR3 reads TGCGCCAGCAGCCAAGGGACAAGGGATGGAAAACTGTTTTTT. This gives the protein CASSQGTRDGKLFF.

J is TRBJ2-7 and V is TRBV28, with TRBD2 matching over 11 bases. CDR1 is MDHEN and CDR2 is SYDVKM in the germline V gene. J was trimmed by 6 bases and V by 10 bases; bases with no gene match: 8. This CDR3 contains 13 residues. CDR3 sequence: CAIAGGLLGEQYF. Here the CDR3 DNA reads TGTGCCATAGCGGGAGGGCTCCTGGGCGAGCAGTACTTC.

V usage is TRBV5-5 and J usage is TRBJ2-1; 12 nucleotides match TRBD1. The CDR3 is made up of 15 amino acids. With 2 bases clipped from V and 8 bases from J, the junction kept 5 bases outside the gene matches. The germline V gene encodes CDR1 SGHKS and CDR2 YYEKEE (reference sequence). In nucleotides, the CDR3 is TGTGCCAGCAGCTTCCCGGGACAGGGGGCCGATGAGCAGTTCTTC. This sequence encodes CASSFPGQGADEQFF. The whole variable domain, remainder taken from reference TRBV5-5 and TRBJ2-1, is DAGVTQSPTHLIKTRGQQVTLRCSPISGHKSVSWYQQVLGQGPQFIFQYYEKEERGRGNFPDRFSARQFPNYSSELNVNALLLGDSALYLCASSFPGQGADEQFFGPGTRLTVL.

The rearrangement joins TRBV14 to TRBJ2-3; 10 bases are shared with TRBD2. This CDR3 has 18 residues. J gave up 2 bases and V 2 bases, and 10 bases lay outside the gene matches. Germline V gives CDR1 SGHDN, CDR2 FVKESK. This CDR3 is CASSQQFGLAVTTDTQYF. Here the CDR3 DNA reads TGTGCCAGCAGCCAACAATTCGGACTAGCGGTTACCACAGATACGCAGTATTTT.

The chain combines TRBV4-1 with TRBJ2-3; D perhaps matches TRBD2 (7 bases). The CDR3 is made up of 17 amino acids. Trimming stripped 1 base from V and 3 bases from J, with 17 bases between. In germline, CDR1 is MGHRA, CDR2 YSYEKL. CDR3 coding DNA: TGCGCCAGCAGCCAAGGATGGGGGGGGCAAGGGACAGATACGCAGTATTTT. Translation gives CASSQGWGGQGTDTQYF.

This clone was seen once. The rearrangement joins TRBV1 to TRBJ2-1; the table gives TRBD2 as D, unverified against the DNA. TRBV1 is described as a pseudogene. This CDR3 comprises 19 residues. The CDR3: CTSSQRRKRQQVSYNEQFF. CDR3 DNA: TGCACCAGCAGCCAAAGACGGAAGCGGCAGCAGGTTTCCTACAATGAGCAGTTCTTC.

The chain couples TRBV5-6 to TRBJ1-1; the match to TRBD1 covers 8 bases. The CDR3 is 15 residues long. CDR1 is SGHDT, CDR2 YYEEEE, per germline. The J segment lost 3 bases and the V segment lost 4 bases, leaving 8 bases of the junction unmatched. For the CDR3, the DNA is TGTGCCAGCAGCCCCCGGGCAGGGGGCCACACTGAAGCTTTCTTT. It yields the protein CASSPRAGGHTEAFF.

This rearrangement joins TRBV21-1 to TRBJ2-4; no check of the table's D call, TRBD2, against the DNA was made. TRBV21-1 is given as a pseudogene. The CDR3 runs to 16 residues. The CDR3 coding sequence is TGTGCCAGCAGCCCCGGTGGTGAGCGGGCGGGCGACATTCAGTACTTC. It translates to CASSPGGERAGDIQYF.

This chain connects TRBV9 to TRBJ2-5; 8 nucleotides agree with TRBD1. J gave up 4 bases and V 4 bases, and 9 bases lay outside the gene matches. This CDR3 region has 15 residues. CDR1 is SGDLS, CDR2 YYNGEE, per germline. DNA of the CDR3: TGTGCCAGCAGCACTGGACAGGGTAACGCAGAGACCCAGTACTTC. It specifies CASSTGQGNAETQYF.

This clone was picked up one time. The chain employs TRBV20-1 and TRBJ2-1; 7 bases agree with TRBD1. Germline CDR1 is DFQATT and CDR2 is SNEGSKA (reference sequence). The length of the CDR3 is 11 residues. V lost 6 bases to trimming and J lost 9 bases; unmatched junction nucleotides: 5. The CDR3 nucleotides read TGCAGTGCCCCAAGGGGGCTTGAGCAGTTCTTC. Translation: CSAPRGLEQFF.

This sequence joins TRBV10-2 and TRBJ2-5, with TRBD1 matching 7 bases. Per the germline V gene, CDR1 is WSHSY and CDR2 is SAAADI. V shed 1 base and J 3 bases; nucleotides not matched to a gene: 2. The CDR3 has 14 residues. CDR3 residues: CASSEWDRKETQYF. CDR3 bases: TGCGCCAGCAGTGAGTGGGACAGAAAAGAGACCCAGTACTTC.

The chain is built from TRBV7-6 and TRBJ2-2; 8 bases agree with TRBD2. Per the germline V gene, CDR1 is SGHVS and CDR2 is FNYEAQ. V was pared by 1 base and J by 0 bases, with 1 base of the junction left unmatched. The CDR3 sequence is 16 residues long. The CDR3 here is CASSLEAGANTGELFF. The CDR3 DNA follows: TGTGCCAGCAGCTTAGAAGCGGGGGCGAACACCGGGGAGCTGTTTTTT.

This clone was counted once. The V call is TRBV19, the J call TRBJ1-4; D ambiguous. The germline V gene has CDR1 LNHDA and CDR2 SQIVND (reference sequence). CDR3 size: 13 residues. V gave up 3 bases and J gave up 8 bases, with 10 bases separating them. The CDR3 reads CASSMAVGEKLFF. The CDR3 nucleotides read TGTGCCAGTAGTATGGCGGTCGGGGAAAAACTGTTTTTT.

CDR3 DNA: TGTGCCAGCTCAACGGACAGGGTAGGAGAGCAGTTCTTC. It encodes CASSTDRVGEQFF. The rearrangement joins TRBV18 to TRBJ2-1, with 8 bases identical to TRBD1. Per the germline V gene, CDR1 is KGHSH and CDR2 is LQKENI. Trimming at V came to 5 bases and at J to 10 bases, leaving 7 bases not matched to a gene. This CDR3 has 13 amino acids. The entire variable domain, with the rest obtained from reference TRBV18 and TRBJ2-1, is as follows: NAGVMQNPRHLVRRRGQEARLRCSPMKGHSHVYWYRQLPEEGLKFMVYLQKENIIDESGMPKERFSAEFPKEGPSILRIQQVVRGDSAAYFCASSTDRVGEQFFGPGTRLTVL.

This chain connects TRBV5-4 to TRBJ2-1; 8 positions match TRBD1. The ends lost 2 bases at V and 4 bases at J; junction bases unmatched: 5. CDR1 is SGHNT and CDR2 is YYREEE in the germline V gene (reference sequence). The length of the CDR3 is 15 residues. The CDR3 sequence is CASSFGTGVYNEQFF. As DNA, the CDR3 is TGTGCCAGCAGCTTCGGGACAGGAGTATACAATGAGCAGTTCTTC.

The sample holds one count of this clone. V usage is TRBV2 and J usage is TRBJ2-7, with TRBD1 matching over 9 bases. The CDR3 has 15 amino acids. Germline CDR1 SNHLY, CDR2 FYNNEI. The junction had 5 bases not matched to a gene; V was cut back by 2 bases and J by 3 bases. The CDR3 sequence is CASSELRDRVYEQYV. CDR3 DNA sequence: TGTGCCAGCAGTGAACTCCGGGACAGGGTCTACGAGCAGTACGTC.